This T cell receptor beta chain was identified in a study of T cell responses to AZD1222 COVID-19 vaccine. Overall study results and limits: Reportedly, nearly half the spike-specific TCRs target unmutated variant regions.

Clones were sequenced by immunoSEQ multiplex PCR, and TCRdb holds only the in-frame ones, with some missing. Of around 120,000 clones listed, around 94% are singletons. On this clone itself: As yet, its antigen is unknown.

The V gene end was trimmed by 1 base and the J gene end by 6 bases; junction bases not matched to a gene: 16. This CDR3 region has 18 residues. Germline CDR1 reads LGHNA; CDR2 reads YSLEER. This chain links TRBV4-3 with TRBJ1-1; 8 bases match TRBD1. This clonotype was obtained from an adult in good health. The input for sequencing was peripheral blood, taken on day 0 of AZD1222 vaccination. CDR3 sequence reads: CASSQVPHLDREYAEAFF. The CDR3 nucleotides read TGCGCCAGCAGCCAAGTTCCCCACCTGGACAGGGAATACGCTGAAGCTTTCTTT.